Detailed here is one TCR beta chain. Its antigen is unknown. Taken from the germline V gene, the CDR1 and CDR2 loops are LGHNA and YSLEER. Including the terminal cysteine and phenylalanine, the CDR3 comprises 17 residues. DNA is not recorded here. The entry originates in a study of CXCR3-negative and CXCR3-positive naive CD8 T cells (dated by TCRdb to the late 2010s). The study in broad terms: Approximately 130 million TRB reads were obtained in total, roughly 1.5 +/- 0.3 million reads per library. Naive subsets from about 5 donors and memory cells from 3 donors were included in the TRBV-TRBJ cluster analysis. The diversity and physicochemical repertoire analyses included more than ten donors pooled from two independent experiments.

The instrument was a NextSeq 550. The Human TCR Profiling Kit (MiLaboratory) was used to make UMI-labeled 5' RACE TRB cDNA libraries. cDNA synthesis used the entire amount of extracted RNA, and PCR amplification then used the entire amount of cDNA produced. The libraries were made side by side, with each library going through the same number of PCR cycles. The study's own analysis went as follows. MIGEC and MiXCR extracted about 50,000 +/- 10,000 unique UMI-labeled TRB cDNA molecules per library, requiring at least two reads per UMI. An average of around 40,000 +/- 10,000 functional in-frame TRB CDR3 nucleotide clonotypes without stop codons was found per library. After downsampling to 5000 UMI-labeled TRB molecules per sample, diversity metrics, including normalized Shannon-Wiener and Chao1, were computed in VDJtools. VDJtools was used to calculate clonotype-size-weighted physicochemical properties of the central five CDR3 residues, namely interaction energy, strength, volume and Kidera factor 4. TCRdb reprocessed the reads and assigns one entry to each CDR3 protein sequence, leaving out DNA. The V and J calls come from TCRdb's annotation, not from the publication. Per the sample table, the count is about 56,000 distinct CDR3 sequences. In total, the top ten clones hold under 25% of the sample.

The paper's findings and limits, for the study overall: Surface CD5, linked to self-reactivity in mice, was comparable between naive subsets; TCR interaction strength was therefore also inferred from TRB CDR3 physicochemical properties. Freshly isolated PBMCs were used for most assays because CXCR3 expression went down partially after cryopreservation. Repertoire diversity was comparably high in both naive subsets but much lower in memory CD8+ T cells. TRBV-TRBJ usage was similar between naive CXCR3-negative and CXCR3-positive cells from the same donor, while memory cells showed distinct patterns.

Each CD8+ T cell subset was flow-sorted in triplicate, and 300,000 or so cells per subset were placed directly into RLT lysis buffer. Using standard density gradient centrifugation, peripheral blood mononuclear cells were isolated from buffy coats. An RNeasy Mini Kit was used to extract total RNA from the sorted cells. The specimen sequenced was memory CD8+ T cells from blood. The cell subset or site label, as the study defines it: conventional CD8+ memory T cells (TMEM), sorted as controls. This receptor chain uses TRBV4-3 and TRBJ2-3. This clonotype was obtained from a human donor in good health. Some clones in this sample may be carry-over from other donors' samples. This receptor carries the CDR3 CASSQDFGTFPTDTQYF.